The T cell receptor beta chain described here comes from a study of post-analysis software for immune sequencing data. Study-wide context: Patients had relapsing-remitting, secondary progressive or progressive-relapsing multiple sclerosis; some lacked subtype.

Sequencing libraries made from TCR beta cDNA carried unique molecular identifiers. About 500,000 cDNA molecules were obtained per 1 to 10 million input T cells. TCRdb re-called the PCR reads through MiXCR, storing one row per CDR3 protein. This repertoire shows about 820,000 distinct CDR3 sequences, about 50% found once; its top ten account for roughly 4.4%. Study outcomes and limitations: Significantly lower normalized Chao1 diversity was seen in multiple sclerosis patients than in controls. By F measure, strong co-clustering occurred among samples prepared in the same batch.

Of note for this clonotype: Its matching antigen is unknown.

The clonotype was recovered from a girl aged 5-17 years with multiple sclerosis. Sequencing input: blood.

CDR3 protein: CASSLGLGLAASTDTQYF. The CDR3 DNA sequence: TGCGCCAGCAGCTTGGGTTTGGGATTGGCCGCTAGCACAGATACGCAGTATTTT. V is TRBV5-1 and J is TRBJ2-3; D gene uncertain. Trimming left V 0 bases short and J 0 bases short, with 17 bases between. Germline assignment: CDR1 SGHRS and CDR2 YFSETQ. The CDR3 has 18 residues.